A single sample gave rise to the 3 T cell receptor beta chains below, sequenced in a study of blood T cells in healthy people across ages. Alongside a J-beta primer mix, a sample-barcoded 5' primer served in a second PCR lasting about 7 to 11 cycles. TCRdb reprocessed the 5' RACE reads via MiXCR and lists one record per CDR3 protein. The sample lists approximately 1.5 million distinct CDR3 sequences, about 35% occurring once. The sequenced sample consisted of blood. All receptors derive from a woman between 25 and 40 years old in good health.

The sample holds a few counts of this clonotype. J is TRBJ2-1 and V is TRBV5-1; 9 bases match TRBD2. V was pared by 3 bases and J by 0 bases, with 1 base of the junction left unmatched. The CDR3 covers 15 residues. Germline CDR1 SGHRS, CDR2 YFSETQ. The CDR3 protein is CASSWTSVSYNEQFF. DNA for the CDR3: TGCGCCAGCAGCTGGACTAGCGTCTCCTACAATGAGCAGTTCTTC.

Details on this clonotype: This clone may be a read error of a much larger clone one base away. The rearrangement links TRBV4-1 to TRBJ2-7; a weak D match, TRBD2 (6 bases). CDR3 length: 14 residues. V was clipped by 4 bases and J by 3 bases, with 13 bases between them. The germline V gene encodes CDR1 MGHRA and CDR2 YSYEKL. CDR3 protein: CASSPVGGVYEQYF. The CDR3 DNA follows: TGCGCCAGCAGCCCCGTGGGAGGAGTCTACGAGCAGTACTTC.

This chain joins TRBV7-2 and TRBJ1-2, with D maybe TRBD1 (6 bases). Per germline, CDR1 SGHTA and CDR2 FQGNSA. Trimming cost V 6 bases and J 8 bases, with 13 bases left between them. The CDR3 contains 12 residues. The CDR3 spells CASSHVDRGYTF. CDR3 bases: TGTGCCAGCAGTCACGTGGACAGAGGCTACACCTTC.